Below are 29 T cell receptor beta chains sequenced from a single sample in a study of shared clonotypes between healthy human individuals. Positive CCR7 selection of CD45RO-negative cells yielded the naive CD8 cells, and terminally differentiated effector memory CD45RA+ cells were excluded. Clones were sequenced by immunoSEQ multiplex PCR, and TCRdb holds only the in-frame ones, with some missing. Altogether 2 million to 2.5 million clones are present, around 96% being singletons, with the ten largest covering around 1.1%. Sequenced material: naive CD8+ T cells sorted from blood. The origin of the receptors is a man aged 18 to 35 in good health.

This chain joins TRBV5-1 and TRBJ2-1; possibly TRBD1 for D (6 bases). The V end lost 3 bases, the J end lost 0 bases, and 13 bases lay between the germline ends. The CDR3 runs 16 residues. The germline V gene has CDR1 SGHRS and CDR2 YFSETQ. Written as DNA, the CDR3 is TGCGCCAGCAGCTACAGGACAGTCAGCTCCTACAATGAGCAGTTCTTC. Residues: CASSYRTVSSYNEQFF.

The genes are TRBV5-4 and TRBJ2-5; D is unclear. The CDR3 extends over 14 amino acids. Germline V gene sequence: CDR1 SGHNT, CDR2 YYREEE (reference sequence). The germline V and J ends were trimmed by 4 bases and 4 bases, with 14 bases remaining between them. The CDR3 loop is CASSPRLVGETQYF. CDR3 sequence (DNA): TGTGCCAGCAGCCCCAGGCTGGTTGGAGAGACCCAGTACTTC.

The genes are TRBV2 and TRBJ2-2; perhaps TRBD2 as D (6 bases). CDR1 is SNHLY and CDR2 is FYNNEI in the germline V gene. The CDR3 spans 16 residues. Trimming shortened V by 8 bases and J by 4 bases, and 20 bases separated the two germline ends. CDR3 sequence reads: CASPSRSTSSTGELFF. The CDR3 DNA follows: TGTGCCAGCCCCTCCAGGTCGACTAGTTCCACCGGGGAGCTGTTTTTT.

V and J are TRBV7-9 and TRBJ2-5; no definite D call. The CDR3 loop spans 14 amino acids. The V and J ends lost 4 bases and 5 bases respectively, with 14 bases between them. Germline values: CDR1 SEHNR, CDR2 FQNEAQ (reference sequence). The CDR3 spells CASSSPTDVETQYF. The CDR3 nucleotides are TGTGCCAGCAGCTCCCCGACTGATGTGGAGACCCAGTACTTC.

The rearrangement joins TRBV30 to TRBJ1-6; TRBD1 might be the D (5 bases). The V gene lost 5 bases and the J gene lost 10 bases, with 15 bases spanning the gap. There are 13 residues in the CDR3. From germline, CDR1 is GTSNPN and CDR2 SVGIG (reference sequence). CDR3 sequence: CAWEMQGLSPLHF. The CDR3 DNA sequence: TGTGCCTGGGAAATGCAGGGACTCTCACCCCTCCACTTT.

The rearrangement links TRBV30 to TRBJ2-3; 10 bases line up with TRBD2. Trimming cost V 5 bases and J 3 bases; bases outside gene matches: 5. The CDR3 runs 14 residues. Germline loops: CDR1 GTSNPN, CDR2 SVGIG (reference sequence). The CDR3 loop reads CAWELAGLTDTQYF. The CDR3 DNA follows: TGTGCCTGGGAACTAGCGGGGTTGACAGATACGCAGTATTTT.

This chain joins TRBV7-2 and TRBJ2-5, with D unresolved. Trimming took 4 bases from V and 0 from J, leaving 15 bases between them. The germline gives CDR1 SGHTA, CDR2 FQGNSA. The CDR3 totals 16 residues. In DNA form, the CDR3 reads TGTGCCAGCAGCTCTACGGACCCCGGGTACCAAGAGACCCAGTACTTC. Amino acid sequence: CASSSTDPGYQETQYF.

The rearrangement joins TRBV15 to TRBJ2-2; no definite D call. Germline V lookup: CDR1 LNHNV, CDR2 YYDKDF (reference sequence). Deletions cut 8 bases from V and 7 bases from J, with 8 bases between. The CDR3 loop spans 11 amino acids. The CDR3 DNA is TGTGCCACCGGGATCGGCGGGGAGCTGTTTTTT. Residues: CATGIGGELFF.

The rearrangement joins TRBV7-9 to TRBJ2-7, with 7 bases identical to TRBD2. Germline V gene data show CDR1 as SEHNR and CDR2 as FQNEAQ (reference sequence). The CDR3 runs to 15 residues. V lost 4 bases, J lost 3 bases, and 9 bases stayed unmatched. The CDR3 nucleotides are TGTGCCAGCAGCTCGGGGAGCGGGGCCAACTACGAGCAGTACTTC. It yields the protein CASSSGSGANYEQYF.

Worth noting for this clone: Different DNA sequences within this sample yield the same CDR3. The genes are TRBV27 and TRBJ1-2; D is uncertain. V was cut by 5 bases and J by 4 bases, with 11 bases left in between. The CDR3 consists of 13 residues. Germline V gene sequence: CDR1 MNHEY, CDR2 SMNVEV (reference sequence). This CDR3 is CASSPRGTYGYTF. The CDR3 DNA sequence: TGTGCCAGCAGTCCCCGGGGAACCTATGGCTACACCTTC.

The chain employs TRBV27 and TRBJ1-2; D remains ambiguous. Per germline, CDR1 MNHEY and CDR2 SMNVEV (reference sequence). The length of the CDR3 is 13 residues. Trimming cost V 5 bases and J 1 base, with 8 bases left between them. The CDR3 spells CASSTTINYGYTF. For the CDR3, the DNA is TGTGCCAGCAGTACAACTATTAACTATGGCTACACCTTC.

As regards this clone: This CDR3 is also generated by other DNA sequences in the sample. This chain uses TRBV6-5 with TRBJ2-7, with 8 positions matching TRBD1. Trimming took 3 bases from V and 3 from J; bases not matched to a gene: 4. Germline loops: CDR1 MNHEY, CDR2 SVGAGI. This CDR3 is built from 14 residues. Here the CDR3 reads CASSYGTGDYEQYF. DNA of the CDR3: TGTGCCAGCAGTTATGGGACAGGCGACTACGAGCAGTACTTC.

The V gene is TRBV7-9, the J gene TRBJ2-3; 8 bases match TRBD1. V lost 5 bases and J lost 1; bases outside the gene matches: 8. Germline assignment: CDR1 SEHNR and CDR2 FQNEAQ (reference sequence). The CDR3 spans 16 residues. DNA for the CDR3: TGTGCCAGCAGCGACCCGCGGGGACAGGGCACAGATACGCAGTATTTT. As protein: CASSDPRGQGTDTQYF.

The V gene is TRBV4-1, the J gene TRBJ2-4, with a weak D call TRBD1 (6 bases). The ends were cut back, 1 base at V and 6 bases at J, with 13 bases in the middle. Germline CDR1 reads MGHRA; CDR2 reads YSYEKL. This CDR3 is 15 amino acids long. The chain's CDR3 is CASSQVSGTRNIQYF. CDR3 nucleotide sequence: TGCGCCAGCAGCCAAGTATCCGGGACAAGAAACATTCAGTACTTC.

This chain uses TRBV19 with TRBJ2-2, with D uncertain. Per germline, CDR1 LNHDA and CDR2 SQIVND (reference sequence). The CDR3 is 15 amino acids. The V end lost 3 bases, the J end lost 0 bases, and 8 bases lay between the germline ends. The CDR3 nucleotides read TGTGCCAGTAGTATTTGGCGATCGAACACCGGGGAGCTGTTTTTT. The encoded protein is CASSIWRSNTGELFF. The full variable domain, in which reference TRBV19 and TRBJ2-2 provide the parts outside the CDR3, is DGGITQSPKYLFRKEGQNVTLSCEQNLNHDAMYWYRQDPGQGLRLIYYSQIVNDFQKGDIAEGYSVSREKKESFPLTVTSAQKNPTAFYLCASSIWRSNTGELFFGEGSRLTVL.

V usage is TRBV5-1 and J usage is TRBJ2-3; the D gene could be TRBD1 or TRBD2 (5 bases each). The germline gives CDR1 SGHRS, CDR2 YFSETQ. The CDR3 runs to 15 residues. The germline V and J ends were trimmed by 3 bases and 0 bases, with 11 bases remaining between them. The CDR3 reads CASSSRGTSTDTQYF. CDR3 nucleotides: TGCGCCAGCAGCTCTCGGGGCACTAGCACAGATACGCAGTATTTT.

This clone was detected only once. V is TRBV9 and J is TRBJ2-7; TRBD1 is a possible D gene (7 bases). Germline loops: CDR1 SGDLS, CDR2 YYNGEE. The CDR3 covers 15 residues. Between the trimmed V and J ends, which lost 2 bases and 0 bases, there was a span of 12 bases. CDR3 nucleotides: TGTGCCAGCAGCGTGGAGGGGGCCCCCTCCTACGAGCAGTACTTC. Amino acid sequence: CASSVEGAPSYEQYF.

The chain is built from TRBV7-9 and TRBJ2-7, with a tentative D call TRBD2 (5 bases). Germline V gene data show CDR1 as SEHNR and CDR2 as FQNEAQ (reference sequence). V dropped 4 bases and J dropped 5 bases, with 21 bases sitting between them. There are 16 residues in the CDR3. CDR3 in DNA: TGTGCCAGCAGCTCTCCTATCCGGGCCGGGGTCCACGAGCAGTACTTC. It yields the protein CASSSPIRAGVHEQYF.

In its sample, this clone was seen once. The chain has TRBV2 and TRBJ1-2, with D hard to call. Per germline, CDR1 SNHLY and CDR2 FYNNEI. V was cut by 2 bases and J by 1 base, with 11 bases left in between. The CDR3 has 15 amino acids. The CDR3 DNA follows: TGTGCCAGCAGTGAAACCCAGGCTTATAACTATGGCTACACCTTC. Protein: CASSETQAYNYGYTF.

J is TRBJ2-7 and V is TRBV6-1; D unclear. This CDR3 comprises 16 residues. V lost 0 bases and J 5 bases, leaving 17 bases between the germline ends. Germline values: CDR1 MNHNS, CDR2 SASEGT. The CDR3 DNA sequence: TGTGCCAGCAGTGAAGCGAGATCATTCGCCATCCACGAGCAGTACTTC. Its translation: CASSEARSFAIHEQYF.

This chain joins TRBV2 and TRBJ2-2; D gene uncertain. Trimming cost V 10 bases and J 6 bases, with 9 bases left between them. The CDR3 spans 11 residues. CDR1 and CDR2 (germline): SNHLY, FYNNEI. CDR3 in amino acids: CAKRASGELFF. DNA of the CDR3: TGTGCCAAAAGGGCGTCCGGGGAGCTGTTTTTT.

The chain links TRBV11-2 to TRBJ2-1; TRBD1 agrees at 8 bases. Per germline, CDR1 SGHAT and CDR2 FQNNGV. V lost 5 bases and J lost 4; bases outside the gene matches: 7. The CDR3 contains 15 residues. The CDR3 protein is CASSPGQGGYNEQFF. The CDR3 DNA is TGTGCCAGCAGCCCCGGACAGGGAGGTTACAATGAGCAGTTCTTC.

The chain recombines TRBV11-2 with TRBJ2-7; 9 bases line up with TRBD2. This CDR3 is 16 amino acids long. CDR1 is SGHAT and CDR2 is FQNNGV in the germline V gene. Losses at the gene ends were 3 bases for V and 6 bases for J; bases not matched to a gene: 12. Here the CDR3 reads CASSLTLAGERAEQYF. The CDR3 bases are TGTGCCAGCAGCTTGACCTTAGCGGGAGAAAGAGCCGAGCAGTACTTC.

The chain is built from TRBV15 and TRBJ2-3; unclear D gene. CDR3 length: 13 residues. Germline V gene sequence: CDR1 LNHNV, CDR2 YYDKDF (reference sequence). V lost 5 bases and J 3 bases, leaving 9 bases between the germline ends. The CDR3, as DNA: TGTGCCACCAGCGACCTCGGGACAGATACGCAGTATTTT. It specifies CATSDLGTDTQYF.

The gene calls are TRBV6-5 and TRBJ2-5; either TRBD1 or TRBD2 may supply D (5 bases each). Germline-derived CDR1 and CDR2 are MNHEY and SVGAGI. This CDR3 spans 14 amino acids. V lost 3 bases to trimming and J lost 5 bases, with 13 bases between them. The CDR3 region is CASSYGTGVETQYF. In DNA, the CDR3 is TGTGCCAGCAGTTATGGGACCGGCGTGGAGACCCAGTACTTC.

The rearrangement joins TRBV2 to TRBJ2-3; D perhaps matches TRBD1 (5 bases). The CDR3 is made up of 12 amino acids. Trimming removed 8 bases from V and 4 bases from J, with 10 bases in between. Germline assignment: CDR1 SNHLY and CDR2 FYNNEI. The CDR3 region has the DNA TGTGCCAGCGAGTGGGGCCCAGATACGCAGTATTTT. This gives the protein CASEWGPDTQYF.

V usage is TRBV27 and J usage is TRBJ2-7; TRBD1 or TRBD2 may be the D gene (5 bases each). The CDR3 loop spans 16 amino acids. V lost 0 bases, J lost 5 bases, and 17 bases lay in between. CDR1 and CDR2 (germline): MNHEY, SMNVEV (reference sequence). In DNA form, the CDR3 reads TGTGCCAGCAGTTTATCGCCAGGGACGGGTAACCACGAGCAGTACTTC. This encodes CASSLSPGTGNHEQYF.

This clone was picked up one time. The chain uses TRBV7-9 and TRBJ2-3; TRBD2 matches at 8 bases. With 5 bases clipped from V and 0 bases from J, the junction kept 4 bases outside the gene matches. Germline V gene data show CDR1 as SEHNR and CDR2 as FQNEAQ (reference sequence). The CDR3 sequence is 15 residues long. The DNA for the CDR3 is TGTGCCAGCAGCGGAGCGGGGGCCAGCACAGATACGCAGTATTTT. Encoded protein: CASSGAGASTDTQYF.

Regarding this clone: Other DNA sequences in the same sample also yield this CDR3. The gene calls are TRBV7-9 and TRBJ2-7; tentative D call: TRBD1 (6 bases). This CDR3 contains 14 residues. Germline CDR1 and CDR2: SEHNR and FQNEAQ (reference sequence). Trimming removed 5 bases from V and 3 bases from J, with 14 bases in between. CDR3 amino acids: CASSHRDRGYEQYF. The CDR3 bases are TGTGCCAGCAGCCACAGGGATCGGGGCTACGAGCAGTACTTC.